This T cell receptor (beta chain) was documented in a study of response to subunit inactivated influenza vaccine. Study outcomes and limitations: Authors proposed each seasonal influenza vaccination draws in few new T cells.

The CDR3 covers 16 residues. Germline V gene sequence: CDR1 SGHTA, CDR2 FQGNSA. The V end was cut by 5 bases, the J end by 4 bases, with 15 bases between. For this clonotype: What it binds is unknown.

Using its own MiXCR run on the RT-PCR reads, TCRdb lists one record per CDR3 protein. The sample includes about 800,000 distinct CDR3 sequences, about 20% of them seen just once. Sequenced here: PBMCs from blood, sampled more than 4 days after vaccination. This clonotype was sampled from a man between 45 and 60 years old who received an inactivated influenza vaccine. The chain links TRBV7-2 to TRBJ1-6, with D tentatively TRBD1 (5 bases). CDR3 protein: CASSPQGPGYNSPLHF. The CDR3 bases are TGTGCCAGCAGCCCCCAGGGACCGGGGTATAATTCACCCCTCCACTTT.